Listed below are T cell receptor beta chains from one sample, sequenced in a study of human T cells and chemical hapten exposure. Each CDR3 protein gets one entry after TCRdb re-called the reads with MiXCR. The profile shows about 120,000 distinct CDR3 sequences, more than 8.5% of them singletons. Material for sequencing was whole blood. The receptor source for this set is a human donor in good health. Some clones in this sample may be carry-over from other donors' samples. The CDR3 runs from the conserved cysteine through the conserved F or W. D genes are given only for firm matches. Size tells how often a clone was seen (once, few, many) or the class of an expanded clone, and some rows leave it out.

many	TRBD2	TRBV27	TRBJ2-2	CASTPEAGGTGELFF	TGTGCCAGCACCCCAGAGGCGGGAGGTACCGGGGAGCTGTTTTTT
NA	TRBD2	TRBV12-5	TRBJ2-1	CASGLKAGENEQFF	TGTGCTAGTGGCCTGAAAGCGGGGGAAAATGAGCAGTTCTTC
many	TRBD1	TRBV4-1	TRBJ1-1	CASSLTGTGRISTEAFF	TGCGCCAGCAGTCTAACCGGGACAGGGAGAATTAGCACTGAAGCTTTCTTT
NA	NA	TRBV2	TRBJ1-1	CASSDGGFMNTEAFF	TGTGCCAGCAGTGATGGGGGGTTCATGAACACTGAAGCTTTCTTT
NA	TRBD1	TRBV7-9	TRBJ1-2	CASSLEDRGYTF	TGTGCCAGCAGCTTAGAGGACAGGGGCTACACCTTC
many	NA	TRBV29-1	TRBJ2-3	CSVEDPLSTDTQYF	TGCAGCGTTGAAGATCCACTTAGCACAGATACGCAGTATTTT
NA	NA	TRBV5-1	TRBJ2-5	CASSLWTEELSVLQETQYF	TGCGCCAGCAGCTTGTGGACAGAAGAATTATCGGTCCTCCAAGAGACCCAGTACTTC
NA	NA	TRBV12-5	TRBJ1-4	CASGLPAATNEKLFF	TGTGCTAGTGGTTTACCTGCTGCAACTAATGAAAAACTGTTTTTT
NA	TRBD2	TRBV20-1	TRBJ2-3	CSARDWTSGVGDTQYF	TGCAGTGCTAGAGATTGGACTAGCGGGGTTGGAGATACGCAGTATTTT
NA	NA	TRBV7-2	TRBJ2-2	CASSPYGLSTGELFF	TGTGCCAGCAGCCCCTATGGTCTGAGCACCGGGGAGCTGTTTTTT
NA	NA	TRBV5-5	TRBJ2-5	CASSSQTRTETQYF	TGTGCCAGCAGCTCACAAACTAGAACGGAGACCCAGTACTTC
few	NA	TRBV18	TRBJ2-1	CASSPTSSYNEQFF	TGTGCCAGCTCACCAACCAGCTCCTACAATGAGCAGTTCTTC
many	TRBD2	TRBV19	TRBJ2-7	CASSIDLWRERSDEQYF	TGTGCCAGTAGTATAGATTTGTGGCGGGAGAGGTCGGACGAGCAGTACTTC
many	NA	TRBV20-1	TRBJ2-7	CSAGDRGGLVGEQYF	TGCAGTGCTGGAGACAGGGGAGGACTAGTGGGCGAGCAGTACTTC
many	NA	TRBV11-1	TRBJ1-1	CASLSEPWAEAFF	TGTGCCAGCCTGTCGGAACCATGGGCTGAAGCTTTCTTT
many	NA	TRBV5-5	TRBJ1-4	CASSLDRPREKLFF	TGTGCCAGCAGCCTCGACCGCCCCCGAGAAAAACTGTTTTTT
many	NA	TRBV21-1	TRBJ2-7	CASGREYEQYF	TGTGCCAGCGGAAGAGAGTACGAGCAGTACTTC